The 27 T cell receptor beta chains below were found in one sample sequenced in a study of identical twins. TCRdb re-analysed the 5' RACE reads in MiXCR, keeping a single row per CDR3 protein. The sample lists about 700,000 distinct CDR3 sequences, roughly 6.2% occurring once. Material for sequencing was naive T cells sorted from blood. All receptors come from a man between 18 and 29 years old in good health.

This clonotype appeared a few times. The chain has TRBV12-3 or TRBV12-4 and TRBJ2-5; TRBD2 matches at 12 bases. V was clipped by 6 bases and J by 0 bases; unmatched bases: 17. The CDR3 loop spans 20 amino acids. The CDR3 sequence is CASSLYRPGLAGGDQETQYF. The CDR3 DNA reads TGTGCCAGCAGCCTCTACCGCCCTGGGCTAGCGGGAGGGGACCAAGAGACCCAGTACTTC.

The chain recombines TRBV12-3 or TRBV12-4 with TRBJ1-3; the match to TRBD1 covers 9 bases. V gave up 4 bases and J gave up 4 bases; unmatched junction bases: 5. CDR3 length: 15 residues. The CDR3 DNA follows: TGTGCCAGCAGTTCCACAGGGGGCTTGGGAAACACCATATATTTT. Translated: CASSSTGGLGNTIYF.

This clonotype was counted many times. The chain combines TRBV5-1 with TRBJ1-6, with 10 positions matching TRBD1. The V gene end was trimmed by 0 bases and the J gene end by 10 bases; junction bases not matched to a gene: 4. The CDR3 is 15 residues long. Germline CDR1 and CDR2: SGHRS and YFSETQ. The CDR3 region has the DNA TGCGCCAGCAGCTTGGCGGGACAGGGGAGATCACCCCTCCACTTT. Protein sequence: CASSLAGQGRSPLHF.

Many counts were recorded for this clonotype. This rearrangement joins TRBV20-1 to TRBJ1-1, with 9 bases fitting TRBD1. The CDR3 runs to 13 residues. Losses at the gene ends were 6 bases for V and 3 bases for J; bases not matched to a gene: 5. Germline values: CDR1 DFQATT, CDR2 SNEGSKA (reference sequence). CDR3 nucleotide sequence: TGCAGTGCCCGGGACAGGGAGGACACTGAAGCTTTCTTT. Its translation is CSARDREDTEAFF.

The chain uses TRBV15 and TRBJ2-4; weak D call: TRBD2 (5 bases). Trimming removed 0 bases at V and 9 bases at J, with 6 bases between. The germline V gene has CDR1 LNHNV and CDR2 YYDKDF (reference sequence). This CDR3 region has 12 residues. For the CDR3, the DNA is TGTGCCACCAGCAGAGATCGGGGCATTCAGTACTTC. Encoded protein: CATSRDRGIQYF.

This clonotype has ten or more counts. V gene TRBV2 combines with J gene TRBJ2-1; maybe TRBD2 (6 bases). V was cut by 6 bases and J by 0 bases, with 12 bases left in between. Germline V gene sequence: CDR1 SNHLY, CDR2 FYNNEI. The CDR3 contains 15 residues. CDR3 sequence (DNA): TGTGCCAGCAGGTGGGCGACTAGCTCCTACAATGAGCAGTTCTTC. Amino acids: CASRWATSSYNEQFF.

There are many counts of this clonotype. The chain carries TRBV6-5 and TRBJ2-1; no definite D call. Germline CDR1 reads MNHEY; CDR2 reads SVGAGI. The ends were cut back, 0 bases at V and 2 bases at J, with 8 bases in the middle. The CDR3 runs 15 residues. The DNA of the CDR3 is TGTGCCAGCAGTTACTCTGGCGGAGCCTACAATGAGCAGTTCTTC. It specifies CASSYSGGAYNEQFF.

This clonotype was detected only a few times. V gene TRBV20-1 combines with J gene TRBJ1-2, with D hard to call. The germline V and J ends were trimmed by 5 bases and 7 bases, with 11 bases remaining between them. CDR3 length: 11 amino acids. Per germline, CDR1 DFQATT and CDR2 SNEGSKA (reference sequence). The CDR3 bases are TGCAGTGCTTCTTTAGGGCCTGGCTACACCTTC. Translating gives CSASLGPGYTF.

This clonotype has ten or more counts. The V call is TRBV25-1, the J call TRBJ2-1; D possibly matches TRBD1 or TRBD2 (5 bases each). The germline V gene encodes CDR1 MGHDK and CDR2 SYGVNS. The CDR3 contains 15 residues. The V end was cut by 2 bases, the J end by 6 bases, with 14 bases between. CDR3 loop: CASSEMGGGRNEQFF. The CDR3 region has the DNA TGTGCCAGCAGTGAAATGGGTGGGGGACGCAATGAGCAGTTCTTC.

V usage is TRBV12-3 or TRBV12-4 and J usage is TRBJ2-3, with 7 bases fitting TRBD1. Losses at the gene ends were 4 bases for V and 6 bases for J; bases not matched to a gene: 10. The CDR3 length is 15 residues. The CDR3 nucleotides are TGTGCCAGCAGTTACAGGGGAATAACTCAGGATACGCAGTATTTT. Translated: CASSYRGITQDTQYF.

This clonotype was picked up many times. This chain joins TRBV20-1 and TRBJ2-1, with D maybe TRBD2 (5 bases). CDR3 size: 14 residues. Germline CDR1 is DFQATT and CDR2 is SNEGSKA (reference sequence). V lost 5 bases and J lost 7, with 18 bases in between. The CDR3 DNA is TGCAGTGCTCCCGGAGGCTCCTCGGGGAATGAGCAGTTCTTC. As protein: CSAPGGSSGNEQFF.

Ten or more counts support this clonotype. The chain uses TRBV12-3 or TRBV12-4 and TRBJ2-7; TRBD2 matches 10 bases. The CDR3 covers 17 residues. Trimming removed 5 bases from V and 3 bases from J; junction bases left unmatched: 13. CDR3 residues: CASSDSGRSSWLYEQYV. Written as DNA, the CDR3 is TGTGCCAGCAGTGATAGCGGGAGGTCGTCATGGCTCTACGAGCAGTACGTC.

The gene calls are TRBV7-2 and TRBJ2-5; D call uncertain. Trimming cost V 1 base and J 4 bases, with 7 bases left between them. Germline-derived CDR1 and CDR2 are SGHTA and FQGNSA. The CDR3 is made up of 13 amino acids. The CDR3 DNA follows: TGTGCCAGCAGCTTAGGGGCTACAGAGACCCAGTACTTC. This gives the protein CASSLGATETQYF.

This clonotype was detected many times. The chain employs TRBV20-1 and TRBJ2-3; TRBD2 matches at 12 bases. This CDR3 contains 15 residues. The V segment lost 3 bases and the J segment 4 bases; nucleotides outside the gene matches: 5. CDR1 is DFQATT, CDR2 SNEGSKA, per germline (reference sequence). The chain's CDR3 is CSASRLAGVSDTQYF. The CDR3 nucleotides read TGCAGTGCTAGTCGACTAGCGGGAGTGTCAGATACGCAGTATTTT.

This clonotype was observed many times. This chain joins TRBV7-9 and TRBJ2-1; the D gene is possibly TRBD1 (6 bases). The CDR3 sequence is 12 residues long. Germline loops: CDR1 SEHNR, CDR2 FQNEAQ (reference sequence). The germline V and J ends were trimmed by 3 bases and 9 bases, with 9 bases remaining between them. The CDR3 here is CASSFTGFEQFF. The CDR3 DNA follows: TGTGCCAGCAGCTTTACAGGGTTTGAGCAGTTCTTC.

This clonotype has ten or more counts. The V call is TRBV5-6, the J call TRBJ2-7; D is unclear. Trimming took off 7 bases at V and 0 bases at J, with 11 bases between the two ends. CDR1 and CDR2 (germline): SGHDT, YYEEEE. CDR3 size: 13 residues. The CDR3 DNA reads as TGTGCCAGCGGACCCCACGGCTCCTACGAGCAGTACTTC. Protein: CASGPHGSYEQYF.

This clonotype was seen repeatedly, ten times or more. This rearrangement joins TRBV20-1 to TRBJ2-1; a weak D match, TRBD1 (5 bases). Between the trimmed V and J ends, which lost 6 bases and 0 bases, there was a span of 12 bases. Germline V CDR1 and CDR2: DFQATT, SNEGSKA (reference sequence). The CDR3 is 14 residues long. Here the CDR3 reads CSAETASSYNEQFF. CDR3 DNA: TGCAGTGCCGAGACAGCGAGCTCCTACAATGAGCAGTTCTTC.

In its sample, this clonotype was seen many times. The chain uses TRBV14 and TRBJ2-1; perhaps TRBD1 as D (5 bases). From germline, CDR1 is SGHDN and CDR2 FVKESK. The V gene lost 4 bases and the J gene lost 13 bases, with 11 bases spanning the gap. The CDR3 length is 11 residues. CDR3 DNA sequence: TGTGCCAGCAGCCCAGGGATAATACAGTTCTTC. The encoded protein is CASSPGIIQFF.

This clonotype has a count of ten or more. This chain joins TRBV7-2 and TRBJ2-1; 8 bases match TRBD1. Germline V lookup: CDR1 SGHTA, CDR2 FQGNSA. The CDR3 loop spans 16 amino acids. V lost 1 base, J lost 8 bases, and 10 bases stayed unmatched. CDR3: CASSLVPSRGLDEQFF. CDR3 nucleotide sequence: TGTGCCAGCAGCTTAGTACCTTCCAGGGGGCTGGATGAGCAGTTCTTC.

Many counts were recorded for this clonotype. This chain uses TRBV6-1 with TRBJ1-3, with D perhaps matching TRBD1 (5 bases). Germline loops: CDR1 MNHNS, CDR2 SASEGT. Deletions cut 6 bases from V and 2 bases from J, with 17 bases between. The CDR3 is 16 residues long. This chain's CDR3 is CASSLSSGYAGNTIYF. The CDR3 bases are TGTGCCAGCAGCCTATCCTCAGGGTACGCTGGAAACACCATATATTTT.

The rearrangement joins TRBV29-1 to TRBJ2-2, with 10 nucleotides matching TRBD1. CDR1 is SQVTM and CDR2 is ANQGSEA in the germline V gene. V was pared by 5 bases and J by 5 bases, with 5 bases of the junction left unmatched. The CDR3 is 14 amino acids. Here the CDR3 DNA reads TGCAGCGTTTCCGGACAGGGGGGTACCGGGGAGCTGTTTTTT. It specifies CSVSGQGGTGELFF.

This clonotype was counted only a few times. V gene TRBV15 combines with J gene TRBJ2-6; 10 positions agree with TRBD1. The CDR3 is 17 amino acids. The V gene's germline CDR1 is LNHNV and CDR2 YYDKDF (reference sequence). Losses at the gene ends were 3 bases for V and 5 bases for J; bases not matched to a gene: 7. The CDR3, as DNA: TGTGCCACCAGCAGCTCCGGACAGGGGGGTCGGGCCAACGTCCTGACTTTC. Amino acids: CATSSSGQGGRANVLTF.

There are many counts of this clonotype. The chain couples TRBV10-3 to TRBJ1-1; no reliable D call. V gave up 0 bases and J gave up 4 bases, with 15 bases separating them. The CDR3 length is 16 residues. Germline V lookup: CDR1 ENHRY, CDR2 SYGVKD. CDR3 nucleotides: TGTGCCATCAGTGAGTCGCTGATTCGGGAACCCACTGAAGCTTTCTTT. Amino acid sequence: CAISESLIREPTEAFF.

The sample holds a few counts of this clonotype. The CDR3 spells CASNANGAETQYF. DNA of the CDR3: TGTGCCAGCAATGCGAACGGAGCAGAGACCCAGTACTTC. V gene TRBV19 combines with J gene TRBJ2-5; D is undetermined. Per germline, CDR1 LNHDA and CDR2 SQIVND (reference sequence). This CDR3 is built from 13 residues. V was shortened by 9 bases and J by 4 bases, with 15 bases between the two germline ends.

In this sample, this clonotype turned up a few times. J is TRBJ2-7 and V is TRBV7-6; the D call may be TRBD1 or TRBD2 (5 bases each). Per germline, CDR1 SGHVS and CDR2 FNYEAQ. The CDR3 contains 15 residues. The V and J ends lost 4 bases and 3 bases respectively, with 16 bases between them. CDR3 residues: CASSSKRDGYYEQYF. CDR3 sequence (DNA): TGTGCCAGCAGCTCCAAGAGGGACGGCTACTACGAGCAGTACTTC.

This clonotype showed up many times. The rearrangement links TRBV12-3 or TRBV12-4 to TRBJ1-2; 9 bases are shared with TRBD1. The V and J ends lost 5 bases and 7 bases, in that order; junction bases with no gene match: 11. The CDR3 spans 15 residues. The chain's CDR3 is CASSGLPGQGPGYTF. In DNA form, the CDR3 reads TGTGCCAGCAGTGGATTACCGGGACAGGGTCCTGGCTACACCTTC.

The gene calls are TRBV5-5 and TRBJ1-6, with unresolved D. The CDR3 is 16 residues long. Germline loops: CDR1 SGHKS, CDR2 YYEKEE (reference sequence). V lost 3 bases to trimming and J lost 4 bases, with 14 bases between them. The CDR3 is CASSYGNPGYNSPLHF. Here the CDR3 DNA reads TGTGCCAGCAGCTACGGGAACCCAGGATATAATTCACCCCTCCACTTT.